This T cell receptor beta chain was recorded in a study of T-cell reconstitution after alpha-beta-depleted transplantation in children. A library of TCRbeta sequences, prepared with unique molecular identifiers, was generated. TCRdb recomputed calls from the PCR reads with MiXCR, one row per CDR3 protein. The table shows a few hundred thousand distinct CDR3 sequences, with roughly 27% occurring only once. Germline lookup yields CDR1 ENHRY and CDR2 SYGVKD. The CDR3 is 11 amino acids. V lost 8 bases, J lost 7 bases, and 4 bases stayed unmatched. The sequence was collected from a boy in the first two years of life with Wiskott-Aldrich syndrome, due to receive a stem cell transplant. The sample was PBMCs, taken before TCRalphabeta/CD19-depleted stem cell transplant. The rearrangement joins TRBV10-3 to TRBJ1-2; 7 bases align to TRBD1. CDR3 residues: CAIGRGAGYTF. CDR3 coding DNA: TGTGCCATCGGCAGGGGGGCTGGCTACACCTTC.